These T cell receptor beta chains were read from a single sample in a study of blood T cell repertoires in COVID-19. The repertoire was sequenced with immunoSEQ multiplex PCR; TCRdb's copy has only in-frame clones and lacks some. The top ten hold roughly 1.3% of the sample, which has a few hundred thousand clones, approximately 86% seen once. The material sequenced was peripheral blood. The source of these receptors is a woman in her thirties with COVID-19, enrolled during active disease. Each CDR3 is given with its conserved first and last residue. A D gene is named only where the DNA matches it firmly. Rows may omit the clone size; those that give it use once, few, many or a size class.

clone_size: .; cdr3_length: 14; v_call: TRBV28; d_call: TRBD1; j_call: TRBJ2-7; cdr3_aa: CASSEQGMLHEQYF; cdr3_nt: TGTGCCAGCAGTGAACAGGGGATGTTACACGAGCAGTACTTC
clone_size: .; cdr3_length: 15; v_call: TRBV25-1; d_call: TRBD2; j_call: TRBJ2-1; cdr3_aa: CASSEYIAGGNEQFF; cdr3_nt: TGTGCCAGCAGTGAATATATAGCGGGAGGCAATGAGCAGTTCTTC
clone_size: .; cdr3_length: 15; v_call: TRBV19; d_call: TRBD1; j_call: TRBJ1-5; cdr3_aa: CASSIDGTGNQPQHF; cdr3_nt: TGTGCCAGTAGTATAGATGGGACAGGGAATCAGCCCCAGCATTTT
clone_size: .; cdr3_length: 14; v_call: TRBV12-5; d_call: .; j_call: TRBJ2-1; cdr3_aa: CASGPDRKDNEQFF; cdr3_nt: TGTGCTAGTGGCCCGGACAGAAAAGACAATGAGCAGTTCTTC
clone_size: .; cdr3_length: 13; v_call: TRBV12-3/TRBV12-4; d_call: .; j_call: TRBJ2-7; cdr3_aa: CASSFRGTYEQYF; cdr3_nt: TGTGCCAGCAGTTTCCGGGGGACCTACGAGCAGTACTTC
clone_size: .; cdr3_length: 16; v_call: TRBV19; d_call: .; j_call: TRBJ1-4; cdr3_aa: CASSSFLGTTNEKLFF; cdr3_nt: TGTGCCAGTAGTAGCTTTCTCGGGACAACTAATGAAAAACTGTTTTTT
clone_size: .; cdr3_length: 17; v_call: TRBV14; d_call: .; j_call: TRBJ2-3; cdr3_aa: CASSQGTTGRATDTQYF; cdr3_nt: TGTGCCAGCAGCCAAGGGACGACGGGCAGGGCCACAGATACGCAGTATTTT
clone_size: .; cdr3_length: 13; v_call: TRBV12-3/TRBV12-4; d_call: .; j_call: TRBJ1-1; cdr3_aa: CASSRGVNTEAFF; cdr3_nt: TGTGCCAGCAGCCGAGGAGTGAACACTGAAGCTTTCTTT
clone_size: .; cdr3_length: 14; v_call: TRBV28; d_call: TRBD1; j_call: TRBJ1-2; cdr3_aa: CASSLGTGLYGYTF; cdr3_nt: TGTGCCAGCAGTTTAGGGACAGGGCTCTATGGCTACACCTTC
clone_size: .; cdr3_length: 14; v_call: TRBV27; d_call: TRBD1; j_call: TRBJ1-5; cdr3_aa: CASSWGQGNQPQHF; cdr3_nt: TGTGCCAGCAGTTGGGGACAGGGCAATCAGCCCCAGCATTTT
clone_size: .; cdr3_length: 16; v_call: TRBV7-9; d_call: TRBD2; j_call: TRBJ2-3; cdr3_aa: CASSTGLAGITDTQYF; cdr3_nt: TGTGCCAGCAGCACGGGACTAGCGGGGATCACAGATACGCAGTATTTT
clone_size: .; cdr3_length: 16; v_call: TRBV15; d_call: TRBD2; j_call: TRBJ2-3; cdr3_aa: CATSSRGGRVTDTQYF; cdr3_nt: TGTGCCACCAGCAGTCGGGGGGGGCGGGTCACAGATACGCAGTATTTT
clone_size: few; cdr3_length: 15; v_call: TRBV6-5; d_call: .; j_call: TRBJ1-2; cdr3_aa: CASRISRKDFYGYTF; cdr3_nt: TGTGCCAGCAGAATAAGCAGGAAGGACTTCTATGGCTACACCTTC
clone_size: .; cdr3_length: 19; v_call: TRBV15; d_call: TRBD1; j_call: TRBJ1-5; cdr3_aa: CATSRPGQGGVQGNQPQHF; cdr3_nt: TGTGCCACCAGCAGACCTGGACAGGGGGGCGTCCAGGGCAATCAGCCCCAGCATTTT
clone_size: .; cdr3_length: 13; v_call: TRBV5-4; d_call: .; j_call: TRBJ2-2; cdr3_aa: CASSPTGSGELFF; cdr3_nt: TGTGCCAGCAGCCCAACAGGGTCCGGGGAGCTGTTTTTT
clone_size: .; cdr3_length: 15; v_call: TRBV5-5; d_call: .; j_call: TRBJ1-2; cdr3_aa: CASSLDASPYPGYTF; cdr3_nt: TGTGCCAGCAGCTTGGATGCGTCCCCTTATCCGGGCTACACCTTC
clone_size: .; cdr3_length: 17; v_call: TRBV4-1; d_call: TRBD2; j_call: TRBJ2-1; cdr3_aa: CASSQDGTSGIYNEQFF; cdr3_nt: TGCGCCAGCAGCCAAGATGGTACTAGCGGGATTTACAATGAGCAGTTCTTC
clone_size: .; cdr3_length: 14; v_call: TRBV20-1; d_call: TRBD2; j_call: TRBJ2-3; cdr3_aa: CSASGSGSTDTQYF; cdr3_nt: TGCAGTGCGAGTGGTAGCGGGTCCACAGATACGCAGTATTTT
clone_size: .; cdr3_length: 14; v_call: TRBV9; d_call: .; j_call: TRBJ2-5; cdr3_aa: CASSVQGNQETQYF; cdr3_nt: TGTGCCAGCAGCGTGCAGGGGAACCAAGAGACCCAGTACTTC
clone_size: .; cdr3_length: 12; v_call: TRBV30; d_call: .; j_call: TRBJ1-1; cdr3_aa: CAWVHQNTEAFF; cdr3_nt: TGTGCCTGGGTACACCAGAACACTGAAGCTTTCTTT
clone_size: .; cdr3_length: 18; v_call: TRBV5-5; d_call: TRBD2; j_call: TRBJ2-5; cdr3_aa: CASSLGATSGIYQETQYF; cdr3_nt: TGTGCCAGCAGCCTAGGGGCCACTAGCGGGATTTACCAAGAGACCCAGTACTTC
clone_size: few; cdr3_length: 15; v_call: TRBV6-5; d_call: .; j_call: TRBJ2-5; cdr3_aa: CASSYSFRFQETQYF; cdr3_nt: TGTGCCAGCAGTTACTCCTTCCGGTTCCAAGAGACCCAGTACTTC
clone_size: once; cdr3_length: 17; v_call: TRBV18; d_call: .; j_call: TRBJ2-4; cdr3_aa: CASSSLSAGGSKNIQYF; cdr3_nt: TGTGCCAGCTCATCCCTCTCAGCTGGGGGCTCTAAAAACATTCAGTACTTC
clone_size: .; cdr3_length: 13; v_call: TRBV18; d_call: .; j_call: TRBJ2-7; cdr3_aa: CASSPISRSEQYF; cdr3_nt: TGTGCCAGCTCACCAATTTCGAGGAGCGAGCAGTACTTC
clone_size: .; cdr3_length: 15; v_call: TRBV4-1; d_call: TRBD1; j_call: TRBJ2-3; cdr3_aa: CASNQDREGTDTQYF; cdr3_nt: TGCGCCAGCAACCAGGACAGGGAAGGTACAGATACGCAGTATTTT
clone_size: .; cdr3_length: 15; v_call: TRBV5-1; d_call: TRBD2; j_call: TRBJ2-1; cdr3_aa: CASSSRGRASWEQFF; cdr3_nt: TGCGCCAGCAGCTCGCGGGGGAGGGCCTCTTGGGAGCAGTTCTTC
clone_size: once; cdr3_length: 16; v_call: TRBV5-1; d_call: TRBD1; j_call: TRBJ2-1; cdr3_aa: CASSLQGAHPNNEQFF; cdr3_nt: TGCGCCAGCAGCTTGCAGGGGGCTCACCCCAACAATGAGCAGTTCTTC
clone_size: once; cdr3_length: 13; v_call: TRBV5-4; d_call: .; j_call: TRBJ1-2; cdr3_aa: CASTRGQEDGYTF; cdr3_nt: TGTGCCAGCACCCGGGGTCAAGAAGATGGCTACACCTTC
clone_size: once; cdr3_length: 17; v_call: TRBV5-4; d_call: TRBD2; j_call: TRBJ2-3; cdr3_aa: CAIYGTSGRASTDTQYF; cdr3_nt: TGTGCCATCTATGGGACTAGCGGGAGGGCTAGCACAGATACGCAGTATTTT
clone_size: .; cdr3_length: 14; v_call: TRBV5-1; d_call: TRBD1; j_call: TRBJ1-2; cdr3_aa: CASSLTGENYGYTF; cdr3_nt: TGCGCCAGCAGCTTGACAGGGGAGAACTATGGCTACACCTTC
clone_size: .; cdr3_length: 17; v_call: TRBV6-2/TRBV6-3; d_call: .; j_call: TRBJ2-1; cdr3_aa: CASSYSVTGRIFNEQFF; cdr3_nt: TGTGCCAGCAGTTACTCAGTAACAGGGAGAATATTCAATGAGCAGTTCTTC